A selection of T cell receptor beta chains follows, all from one sample in a study of blood T cells in healthy people across ages. TCRdb independently ran MiXCR on the 5' RACE reads; one entry per CDR3 protein. This table holds 1.5 million to 2 million distinct CDR3 sequences, just under 50% found once. The sample was blood. The receptors here all came from a woman in her thirties or forties in good health. Each CDR3 is given with its conserved first and last residue. The D gene is left open where the match is weak. Clone sizes are given selectively: once, few, many, or a class where the clone is expanded.

clone size,J gene,CDR3 length,D gene,V gene,CDR3 protein,CDR3 DNA
-,TRBJ2-4,13,TRBD1,TRBV6-2/TRBV6-3,CASSYSPDRGQYF,TGTGCCAGCAGTTACTCGCCTGACAGGGGTCAGTACTTC
-,TRBJ2-3,15,-,TRBV9,CASGTRGTYTDTQYF,TGTGCCAGCGGCACCAGAGGCACCTACACAGATACGCAGTATTTT
once,TRBJ2-3,18,TRBD2,TRBV12-3/TRBV12-4,CASSFRRAGGRGADTQYF,TGTGCCAGCAGTTTTCGCCGCGCGGGGGGGCGGGGCGCAGATACGCAGTATTTT
-,TRBJ2-7,16,-,TRBV6-2/TRBV6-3,CASSPTPPGPSYEQYF,TGTGCCAGCAGCCCTACCCCTCCGGGGCCCTCCTACGAGCAGTACTTC
-,TRBJ1-1,15,-,TRBV7-9,CASSLAGGGSTEAFF,TGTGCCAGCAGCTTAGCTGGGGGGGGTTCCACTGAAGCTTTCTTT
-,TRBJ2-7,15,-,TRBV6-2/TRBV6-3,CASSYGPGLTYEQYF,TGTGCCAGCAGTTACGGCCCAGGGCTCACCTACGAGCAGTACTTC
-,TRBJ2-5,14,-,TRBV7-2,CASSLQGQRETQYF,TGTGCCAGCAGCTTACAGGGGCAACGAGAGACCCAGTACTTC
few,TRBJ2-7,13,-,TRBV12-3/TRBV12-4,CASSFLGGYEQYF,TGTGCCAGCAGTTTTTTGGGGGGCTACGAGCAGTACTTC
-,TRBJ2-1,16,-,TRBV7-3,CASSHDRPVGYNEQFF,TGTGCCAGCAGCCACGACAGACCCGTCGGCTACAATGAGCAGTTCTTC
-,TRBJ2-1,14,TRBD2,TRBV27,CASRPSGGTNEQFF,TGTGCCAGCAGACCTAGCGGGGGTACCAATGAGCAGTTCTTC
-,TRBJ1-6,15,-,TRBV10-3,CAISDPDESNSPLHF,TGTGCCATCAGTGACCCCGACGAATCGAATTCACCCCTCCACTTT
few,TRBJ2-7,12,-,TRBV10-3,CAISESTNEQYF,TGTGCCATCAGTGAGTCCACAAACGAGCAGTACTTC